These 29 T cell receptor beta chains came from one sample sequenced in a study of cytomegalovirus exposure and HLA in healthy donors. The method was immunoSEQ multiplex PCR; TCRdb's version includes in-frame clones alone and lacks a portion of them. The profile shows some 43,000 clones, roughly 92% of them singletons. Sequencing input: PBMCs. The receptors come from a man younger than 35 in good health and CMV-seronegative.

This chain joins TRBV7-8 and TRBJ2-7; the D gene is possibly TRBD2 (6 bases). Germline CDR1 is SGHVS and CDR2 is FQNEAQ. The CDR3 length is 15 residues. Trimming left V 1 base short and J 5 bases short, with 15 bases between. The CDR3 reads CASSLVGLAAHEQYF. CDR3 coding DNA: TGTGCCAGCAGCTTAGTGGGACTGGCCGCCCACGAGCAGTACTTC. Drawing the rest from reference TRBV7-8 and TRBJ2-7, the complete variable domain is GAGVSQSPRYKVAKRGQDVALRCDPISGHVSLFWYQQALGQGPEFLTYFQNEAQLDKSGLPSDRFFAERPEGSVSTLKIQRTQQEDSAVYLCASSLVGLAAHEQYFGPGTRLTVT.

The chain couples TRBV6-1 to TRBJ2-3; the match to TRBD2 covers 11 bases. The CDR3 extends over 13 amino acids. Germline trimming cut 8 bases from V and 4 bases from J; bases unmatched to any gene: 2. Germline assignment: CDR1 MNHNS and CDR2 SASEGT. In nucleotides, the CDR3 is TGTGCCAGCGAGACTAGCGGGGCAGATACGCAGTATTTT. Its protein is CASETSGADTQYF.

The rearrangement links TRBV6-1 to TRBJ2-1; 8 bases fit TRBD2. The ends lost 7 bases at V and 7 bases at J; junction bases unmatched: 9. Germline values: CDR1 MNHNS, CDR2 SASEGT. The CDR3 sequence is 14 residues long. In nucleotides, the CDR3 is TGTGCCAGCAAGGCGGGAGGCCGGGCGAATGAGCAGTTCTTC. Translated, it gives CASKAGGRANEQFF.

The gene calls are TRBV28 and TRBJ1-1, with a weak D call TRBD1 (6 bases). V was pared by 7 bases and J by 5 bases, with 23 bases between. The CDR3 is made up of 16 amino acids. Germline V gene data show CDR1 as MDHEN and CDR2 as SYDVKM. In DNA form, the CDR3 reads TGTGCCAGCAATCGTGGGCCAGGGGCCCTACGGACTGAAGCTTTCTTT. It yields the protein CASNRGPGALRTEAFF.

The gene calls are TRBV5-6 and TRBJ2-7; no clear D gene. This CDR3 is built from 11 residues. The V end was cut by 6 bases, the J end by 4 bases, with 8 bases between. Germline V CDR1 and CDR2: SGHDT, YYEEEE. The CDR3: CASNLQYEQYF. The CDR3 coding sequence is TGTGCCAGCAACCTACAGTACGAGCAGTACTTC.

This clone came up once. The chain has TRBV5-6 and TRBJ2-3; 10 bases align to TRBD2. With V trimmed by 9 bases and J by 4 bases, 8 bases remained unmatched. In germline, CDR1 is SGHDT, CDR2 YYEEEE. CDR3 length: 14 residues. Written as DNA, the CDR3 is TGTGCCACCCAGACCCTAGCGGGGGCAGATACGCAGTATTTT. It encodes CATQTLAGADTQYF.

This clone was seen a single time. CDR3 nucleotide sequence: TGTGCCAGCAGTTACTCCGGGACAGCTTTCTACGAGCAGTACTTC. Translated, it gives CASSYSGTAFYEQYF. This chain connects TRBV6-8 to TRBJ2-7; 7 bases align to TRBD1. The germline CDR1 and CDR2 sequences are MNHGY and SAAAGT. This CDR3 is 15 amino acids long. Trimming removed 0 bases from V and 3 bases from J; junction bases left unmatched: 5.

The chain joins TRBV6-9 to TRBJ2-1; maybe TRBD2 (6 bases). The length of the CDR3 is 13 residues. From germline, CDR1 is MNHGY and CDR2 SVAAGI. Written as DNA, the CDR3 is TGTCCAACAGCCAGGAGGGGCGGCAATGAGCAGTTCTTC. Residues: CPTARRGGNEQFF.

Here the CDR3 DNA reads TGTGCCAGCAGTTGGGGGGGGGCAAGTTACAATGAGCAGTTCTTC. Protein: CASSWGGASYNEQFF. This sequence joins TRBV27 and TRBJ2-1; D is possibly TRBD2 (7 bases). Germline loops: CDR1 MNHEY, CDR2 SMNVEV (reference sequence). Deletions cut 4 bases from V and 4 bases from J, with 14 bases between. This CDR3 spans 15 amino acids.

V and J are TRBV2 and TRBJ1-6; perhaps TRBD1 as D (5 bases). CDR3 size: 14 residues. Germline assignment: CDR1 SNHLY and CDR2 FYNNEI. Trimming took 6 bases from V and 3 from J, leaving 9 bases between them. In DNA form, the CDR3 reads TGTGCCAGCAGCCAGACAGTCTATAATTCACCCCTCCACTTT. Translated, it gives CASSQTVYNSPLHF.

The V and J genes are TRBV19 and TRBJ1-5; D is possibly TRBD1 (5 bases). Trimming pared 10 bases from V and 2 bases from J, leaving 18 bases between. Germline V gene sequence: CDR1 LNHDA, CDR2 SQIVND (reference sequence). The CDR3 has 15 amino acids. CDR3 nucleotides: TGTGCCAAGACCATGGGGACTAGGGGCAATCAGCCCCAGCATTTT. The encoded protein is CAKTMGTRGNQPQHF.

The rearrangement joins TRBV28 to TRBJ1-2; 7 bases map to TRBD1. The CDR3 is 14 residues long. Germline CDR1 reads MDHEN; CDR2 reads SYDVKM. Trimming took 5 bases from V and 5 from J; bases not matched to a gene: 8. CDR3 coding DNA: TGTGCCAGCAGTCTAGGGGGCAAATCTTATGGCTACACCTTC. Protein sequence: CASSLGGKSYGYTF.

The V gene is TRBV7-6, the J gene TRBJ2-2, with TRBD2 identical over 10 bases. The junction had 9 bases not matched to a gene; V was cut back by 3 bases and J by 5 bases. Germline CDR1 is SGHVS and CDR2 is FNYEAQ. CDR3 size: 17 residues. In DNA form, the CDR3 reads TGTGCCAGCAGCTTGGAAGCGGGGGGGCGCGTGACCGGGGAGCTGTTTTTT. Translation: CASSLEAGGRVTGELFF. The whole variable domain, remainder taken from reference TRBV7-6 and TRBJ2-2, is GAGVSQSPRYKVTKRGQDVALRCDPISGHVSLYWYRQALGQGPEFLTYFNYEAQQDKSGLPNDRFSAERPEGSISTLTIQRTEQRDSAMYRCASSLEAGGRVTGELFFGEGSRLTVL.

This clone has a handful of counts. The chain links TRBV5-1 to TRBJ2-1, with 9 nucleotides matching TRBD1. Trimming removed 4 bases from V and 4 bases from J; junction bases left unmatched: 6. This CDR3 spans 15 amino acids. From germline, CDR1 is SGHRS and CDR2 YFSETQ. CDR3 amino acids: CASSPDRGLYNEQFF. The CDR3 DNA sequence: TGCGCCAGCAGCCCGGACAGGGGTCTATACAATGAGCAGTTCTTC.

The chain joins TRBV7-2 to TRBJ1-4; 8 bases match TRBD1. The CDR3 is 17 amino acids. Germline-derived CDR1 and CDR2 are SGHTA and FQGNSA. With V trimmed by 2 bases and J by 4 bases, 9 bases remained unmatched. The CDR3 region is CASSLRDRTRYNEKLFF. The CDR3 region has the DNA TGTGCCAGCAGCTTACGGGACAGGACACGGTATAATGAAAAACTGTTTTTT.

The CDR3 DNA is TGTGCCAGCAGCTTGACAGGAGATAGCAATCAGCCCCAGCATTTT. This translates into CASSLTGDSNQPQHF. The chain is built from TRBV5-4 and TRBJ1-5; tentatively, D is TRBD1 (5 bases). The CDR3 contains 15 residues. Germline CDR1 is SGHNT and CDR2 is YYREEE (reference sequence). V was cut by 1 base and J by 0 bases, with 8 bases left in between.

The V call is TRBV6-1, the J call TRBJ2-7; perhaps TRBD1 as D (6 bases). The V end lost 6 bases, the J end lost 2 bases, and 8 bases lay between the germline ends. Germline V lookup: CDR1 MNHNS, CDR2 SASEGT. The CDR3 length is 12 residues. The CDR3 loop is CASSDRTYEQYF. Written as DNA, the CDR3 is TGTGCCAGCAGCGACAGGACCTACGAGCAGTACTTC.

This chain links TRBV5-1 with TRBJ1-6, with TRBD1 matching over 7 bases. The CDR3 runs to 15 residues. The germline CDR1 and CDR2 sequences are SGHRS and YFSETQ. J gave up 9 bases and V 4 bases, and 10 bases lay outside the gene matches. The CDR3 loop is CASSRGQKEGSPLHF. The CDR3 region has the DNA TGCGCCAGCAGCCGGGGACAGAAGGAAGGTTCACCCCTCCACTTT.

The V and J genes are TRBV11-2 and TRBJ1-3; 9 bases agree with TRBD1. There are 16 residues in the CDR3. Per the germline V gene, CDR1 is SGHAT and CDR2 is FQNNGV. J was trimmed by 4 bases and V by 5 bases; bases with no gene match: 9. The CDR3 here is CASSPTGTGWGNTIYF. The CDR3 coding sequence is TGTGCCAGCAGCCCCACCGGGACAGGGTGGGGAAACACCATATATTTT.

The V gene is TRBV5-6, the J gene TRBJ1-5; perhaps TRBD1 as D (5 bases). Germline CDR1 SGHDT, CDR2 YYEEEE. Trimming left V 2 bases short and J 2 bases short, with 17 bases between. The CDR3 has 17 residues. The CDR3 loop reads CASSFMTAGGGNQPQHF. The CDR3 coding sequence is TGTGCCAGCAGCTTCATGACAGCTGGGGGGGGCAATCAGCCCCAGCATTTT.

This clone showed up just once. The chain employs TRBV6-6 and TRBJ1-6, with D uncertain. The CDR3 consists of 13 residues. Trimming cost V 5 bases and J 8 bases, with 10 bases left between them. From germline, CDR1 is MNHNY and CDR2 SVGAGI (reference sequence). In nucleotides, the CDR3 is TGTGCCAGCAGTATCAGGCCGGATTCACCCCTCCACTTT. This sequence encodes CASSIRPDSPLHF.

The chain couples TRBV5-6 to TRBJ2-2; D is ambiguous. V lost 5 bases, J lost 4 bases, and 12 bases lay in between. The CDR3 covers 14 residues. Germline CDR1 is SGHDT and CDR2 is YYEEEE. CDR3 nucleotide sequence: TGTGCCAGCAGTCCTGCCCTAGGCACCGGGGAGCTGTTTTTT. Translation: CASSPALGTGELFF.

The chain couples TRBV6-6 to TRBJ2-5; 8 nucleotides agree with TRBD2. The DNA end favors TRBJ2-7, so the J call may be wrong. The CDR3 covers 13 residues. Germline CDR1 is MNHNY and CDR2 is SVGAGI (reference sequence). CDR3 DNA sequence: TGTGCCAGCAGTCAAGCGGGAGTTCACGAGCAGTACTTC. This gives the protein CASSQAGVHEQYF.

This chain connects TRBV10-3 to TRBJ2-7; 8 positions agree with TRBD1. The CDR3 has 12 amino acids. Trimming took 6 bases from V and 6 from J; bases not matched to a gene: 4. Germline CDR1 reads ENHRY; CDR2 reads SYGVKD. The chain's CDR3 is CAIRQGEAEQYF. CDR3 nucleotide sequence: TGTGCCATCAGACAGGGGGAGGCCGAGCAGTACTTC.

The genes are TRBV29-1 and TRBJ1-2; no clear D gene. CDR1 SQVTM and CDR2 ANQGSEA come from the germline V gene. This CDR3 has 12 amino acids. The germline V and J ends were trimmed by 3 bases and 2 bases, with 7 bases remaining between them. The CDR3 DNA sequence: TGCAGCGTTGACGTCTCGAACTATGGCTACACCTTC. Translated: CSVDVSNYGYTF.

In its sample, this clone was seen once. This sequence joins TRBV19 and TRBJ2-7; D unclear. The CDR3 sequence is 13 residues long. Trimming pared 4 bases from V and 2 bases from J, leaving 9 bases between. The germline CDR1 and CDR2 sequences are LNHDA and SQIVND (reference sequence). The CDR3 here is CASSRNPTYEQYF. CDR3 sequence (DNA): TGTGCCAGTAGTAGAAACCCTACCTACGAGCAGTACTTC.

The chain carries TRBV7-2 and TRBJ2-7, with D maybe TRBD1 (5 bases). Germline lookup yields CDR1 SGHTA and CDR2 FQGNSA. The CDR3 loop spans 13 amino acids. V lost 6 bases, J lost 5 bases, and 14 bases lay in between. This CDR3 is CASSGAGKHEQYF. CDR3 in DNA: TGTGCCAGCAGTGGGGCAGGGAAACACGAGCAGTACTTC.

V usage is TRBV28 and J usage is TRBJ2-1; 8 positions match TRBD1. The germline V gene encodes CDR1 MDHEN and CDR2 SYDVKM. V trimming: 4 bases; J trimming: 8 bases; junction bases outside the gene matches: 4. The CDR3 runs 13 residues. This chain's CDR3 is CASSWTGTYEQFF. The CDR3 nucleotides read TGTGCCAGCAGTTGGACAGGGACCTATGAGCAGTTCTTC.

This sequence joins TRBV29-1 and TRBJ2-7, with D unresolved. This CDR3 has 13 amino acids. Germline CDR1 and CDR2: SQVTM and ANQGSEA. Trimming took 4 bases from V and 2 from J, leaving 12 bases between them. CDR3 loop: CSVVPQAAYEQYF. DNA for the CDR3: TGCAGCGTTGTCCCTCAAGCCGCCTACGAGCAGTACTTC.